This T cell receptor (beta chain) is from a study of T cell repertoires in cytomegalovirus infection. Study-level background: From public TCR beta signatures came an indication of both CMV infection and matching HLA type.

CDR3 length: 14 residues. CDR1 is LNHDA and CDR2 is SQIVND in the germline V gene (reference sequence). V was pared by 8 bases and J by 1 base, with 11 bases between. TCRdb fed the reads into MiXCR, producing one record per CDR3 protein. The sample comprises some 920,000 distinct CDR3 sequences, less than 35% of which are singletons, and 11% to 15% rests with the top ten. A note on this clonotype: Its antigen is not known.

The clonotype comes from a human donor in good health (CMV status not recorded). Some clones in this sample may be carry-over from other donors' samples. The gene calls are TRBV19 and TRBJ2-2; a possible D gene is TRBD1 (6 bases). Sequenced material: cultured CD8+ T cells from PBMCs, taken from culture after CMV antigen stimulation. This chain's CDR3 is CASGQFGNTGELFF. CDR3 DNA: TGTGCCAGTGGACAGTTTGGGAACACCGGGGAGCTGTTTTTT.